The sequence of this TCR beta chain was determined in a study of blood T cell repertoires in COVID-19. Study-wide background: Acute and convalescent COVID-19 samples came from the United States, Italy and Spain.

Repertoires were generated with immunoSEQ multiplex PCR, while TCRdb's copy carries only in-frame clones and drops some. The sample holds tens of thousands of clones; about nine tenths are singletons and the top ten take around 15%. Trimming removed 5 bases from V and 5 bases from J, with 14 bases in between. Germline V gives CDR1 SGHRS, CDR2 YFSETQ. The CDR3 spans 13 residues. The chain is built from TRBV5-1 and TRBJ2-7, with D perhaps matching TRBD2 (7 bases). The sequenced material came from peripheral blood. The sequence was collected from a male donor with acute or convalescent COVID-19. The CDR3 spells CASRLTGRDEQYF. CDR3 sequence (DNA): TGCGCCAGCAGACTCACAGGGAGGGACGAGCAGTACTTC.